This T cell receptor beta chain is drawn from a study of T cell responses to AZD1222 COVID-19 vaccine (dated by TCRdb to about 2021). Describing the broader study: A total of 230 to 250 trial participants underwent TCR sequencing, of whom about 210 had received two doses of AZD1222 and 26 had received two doses of the MenACWY control vaccine. Trial participants were enrolled into age subgroups of 18-55, 56-69 and 70-plus years, which contained 148, 28 and 57 TCR-sequenced participants, respectively. Broader findings and caveats from the paper: Reportedly, almost half of the unique spike-specific TCRs recognized epitopes lying outside the regions that are mutated in the B.1.351 and B.1.1.7 variants. After two AZD1222 doses, spike-specific TCR breadth and depth were significantly higher than at day 0 and than in MenACWY recipients. In the small 56-69-year group, the increase in depth fell short of significance, most likely because of low power. Only five to seven AZD1222 recipients were SARS-CoV-2 seropositive at baseline, limiting conclusions about previously exposed vaccinees. Vaccine-associated CD4 TCRs spanned the whole spike protein, with dominant responses in regions 160-218 and 743-854. No day 14 peak-response samples were available, so repertoires were characterized only after the peak T cell response. Most participants were white British and females outnumbered males, and the authors suggested that clonal diversity may have been underestimated.

The CDR3 regions of human TCRbeta chains were subjected to immunosequencing. In the original analysis: TCRs in the repertoires were compared against a reference library of SARS-CoV-2-specific TCRs that had been generated with the MIRA antigen-specificity platform. Breadth was defined as the fraction of unique TCRs that were SARS-CoV-2-associated. Depth was defined as the fraction of total T cells that were SARS-CoV-2-associated. Using the MIRA data, every spike-specific TCR was mapped to the spike region that the TCR reacted to and assigned to either a CD4 or a CD8 class. Log10-transformed breadth and depth values were compared by one-way ANOVA with Sidak's multiple comparisons tests. This immuneACCESS table, as held by TCRdb, lists in-frame sequences with V and J called but not all clones. Of the missing ones, under half trace to an unresolved V gene in checked studies; the others have no known cause. V, J and clone size reflect that table, while D and trimming were determined from the DNA. The sample has some 98,000 clones on record, about four fifths of them singletons. 12% to 15% of the sample goes to the ten largest clones.

Only one count was recorded for this clone. Its cognate antigen has yet to be identified. No base-level quality is on record; no much larger clone is a single base apart. This specimen's time point label, interpreted: about 28 days (+/-7) after the second vaccine dose. AZD1222 recipients whose second dose came at about 4 weeks and those whose second dose came at about 12 weeks were combined into one group, since spike-specific TCR depth and breadth did not differ between the two schedules. The vaccinee samples were drawn from two UK trials, COV001 and COV002, one of which was a single-blind randomized controlled phase 2/3 trial testing AZD1222 (ChAdOx1 nCoV-19) in healthy adults. For TCRbeta chain sequencing, PBMC samples were collected from trial participants at day 0 and at day 28 after the second dose. V is cut by 5 bases and J by 3 bases, and the space between the germline ends is 23 bases. The germline V gene provides CDR1 SGHAT and CDR2 FQNNGV. Taken from cysteine to phenylalanine, the CDR3 has 18 residues. Just CDR3 DNA is preserved here, 54 bases in frame from base 1.

This TCR came from an adult who received the AZD1222 COVID-19 vaccine. The source was peripheral blood, collected 28 days after the second AZD1222 dose. This sequence uses TRBV11-2 and TRBJ1-3; TRBD1 is possibly the D segment (6 matching bases). The DNA reads TGTGCCAGCAGCATTTCCTTTAGAACCACGGGACATGGAAACACCATATATTTT. It translates as CASSISFRTTGHGNTIYF.